These T cell receptor beta chains were read from a single sample in a study of graft-versus-host responses after intestinal transplantation. What these receptors recognize is not known. The data were produced by immunoSEQ multiplex PCR, yet TCRdb's version contains in-frame clones alone and is incomplete. The data hold 130,000 to 150,000 clones, with 85% to 95% observed a single time. The source was unstimulated CD4+ T cells sorted from spleen or lymph node cells, collected before intestinal transplant. The source is a human donor who received an intestinal transplant. CDR3s include the opening cysteine and the closing phenylalanine or tryptophan. D genes are given only for firm matches. Part of the rows lack a size; the others show once, few, many or a class for expanded clones.

cdr3_nt | cdr3_aa | v_call | clone_size | j_call | d_call
TGTGCCAGCTCCCTTAGCCCCGGGACCTCTTATCAGCCCCAGCATTTT | CASSLSPGTSYQPQHF | TRBV7-2 | - | TRBJ1-5 | -
TGTGCTTCCAAGCGTGGAGGTACCTACGAGCAGTACTTC | CASKRGGTYEQYF | TRBV19 | - | TRBJ2-7 | -
TGTGCCAGCAGCTCAAGAGGAGAGTTTAGAGATGAGCAGTTCTTC | CASSSRGEFRDEQFF | TRBV9 | - | TRBJ2-1 | -
TGCAGCGTATTGGGGAGCACAGATACGCAGTATTTT | CSVLGSTDTQYF | TRBV29-1 | - | TRBJ2-3 | -
TGTGCCAGTAGTCAGGGCGACATTCAGTACTTC | CASSQGDIQYF | TRBV19 | - | TRBJ2-4 | -
TGTGCCAGCAGCCTAGCGGGAGGGAACACCGGGGAGCTGTTTTTT | CASSLAGGNTGELFF | TRBV7-2 | - | TRBJ2-2 | TRBD2
TGTGCCAGCAGCCTTAGCGGGCCCCCCTCCTACGAGCAGTACTTC | CASSLSGPPSYEQYF | TRBV5-5 | - | TRBJ2-7 | TRBD2
TGTGCAAGCAGCTTCGGCGGGGCTAGCACAGATACGCAGTATTTT | CASSFGGASTDTQYF | TRBV7-2 | - | TRBJ2-3 | -
TGTGCCAGCAACTATAAGGGGGAGACCCAGTACTTC | CASNYKGETQYF | TRBV7-3 | - | TRBJ2-5 | -
TGTGCCAGTAGTCCGCGGCTGAACACTGAAGCTTTCTTT | CASSPRLNTEAFF | TRBV19 | - | TRBJ1-1 | -
TGTGCCAGCAGTTTCCCAGGGTGGAACACTGAAGCTTTCTTT | CASSFPGWNTEAFF | TRBV28 | - | TRBJ1-1 | -
TGTGCCAGCAGCCTACTAAATGAAAAACTGTTTTTT | CASSLLNEKLFF | TRBV14 | - | TRBJ1-4 | -
TGCGCCAGCAGCTTGAGAGCTACTAACTATGGCTACACCTTC | CASSLRATNYGYTF | TRBV5-1 | - | TRBJ1-2 | -
TGTGCCAGCAGCTTGGCCGGACGGCCGTTCTCTGGAAACACCATATATTTT | CASSLAGRPFSGNTIYF | TRBV5-8 | few | TRBJ1-3 | -
TGCGCCAGCAGCTTGGGGACTAGCGGGAGGTACAATGAGCAGTTCTTC | CASSLGTSGRYNEQFF | TRBV5-1 | - | TRBJ2-1 | TRBD2
TGTGCCTCGACCCCCGAGCAGGACTACAATGAGCAGTTCTTC | CASTPEQDYNEQFF | TRBV10-3 | few | TRBJ2-1 | -
TGTGCCAGCAGTGAGGGTCGGTTGCAGCCCCAGCATTTT | CASSEGRLQPQHF | TRBV6-1 | - | TRBJ1-5 | -
TGTGCCAGCAGTTTAGGGACTAGCGGGGTCGGGGAGCTGTTTTTT | CASSLGTSGVGELFF | TRBV27 | - | TRBJ2-2 | TRBD2
TGCAGCGTTGAGGAGGCCTATGGCTACACCTTC | CSVEEAYGYTF | TRBV29-1 | once | TRBJ1-2 | -
TGTGCCATCAGTGAGACTCCGGGACAGGGGTCAGTAATCAAGACCTACGAGCAGTACTTC | CAISETPGQGSVIKTYEQYF | TRBV10-3 | - | TRBJ2-7 | TRBD1
TGTGCCAGCAGGCCCGATCAAGGGGGCGGATATGAAAAACTGTTTTTT | CASRPDQGGGYEKLFF | TRBV28 | - | TRBJ1-4 | TRBD1
TGTGCCAGCAGCTTAGAAGGGGGTCTCGGCACCGGGGAGCTGTTTTTT | CASSLEGGLGTGELFF | TRBV11-3 | - | TRBJ2-2 | -
TGTGCCAGTAGTATGGGCCACGTAGAGACCCAGTACTTC | CASSMGHVETQYF | TRBV19 | - | TRBJ2-5 | -
TGTGCCAGCAGCTTAGTAACGGGGGGAGGGACTGAAGCTTTCTTT | CASSLVTGGGTEAFF | TRBV7-2 | - | TRBJ1-1 | -
TGTGCCTGGAGTTGGAGGGGTCCCCTGAGCAATCAGCCCCAGCATTTT | CAWSWRGPLSNQPQHF | TRBV30 | once | TRBJ1-5 | -
TGCGCCAGCAGCAGCGGACAGGGGTCCAATCAGCCCCAGCATTTT | CASSSGQGSNQPQHF | TRBV5-1 | - | TRBJ1-5 | TRBD1
TGTGCCTGGAGCTCTCCGCCTGTAGCGCGGGAGCTCTCCGGCGAGCAGTACTTC | CAWSSPPVARELSGEQYF | TRBV30 | - | TRBJ2-7 | TRBD2
TGTGCCACCAGCACCCCGGGTTCGTCTAGCTCCTACAATGAGCAGTTCTTC | CATSTPGSSSSYNEQFF | TRBV15 | - | TRBJ2-1 | -
TGTGCCAGCAGTTTTACGGGAGGGCCAGGCTACGAGCAGTACTTC | CASSFTGGPGYEQYF | TRBV27 | - | TRBJ2-7 | TRBD2